What follows are 13 T cell receptor beta chains derived from one specimen sequenced in a study of Graves' ophthalmopathy and Graves' hyperthyroidism. Amplifying from RNA transcripts, the study obtained TCR beta CDR3 regions. First-round RT-PCR employed HTBI primers, with a second-round multiplex PCR after it. TCRdb re-called the multiplex PCR reads with MiXCR, one entry per CDR3 protein. The sample lists about 210,000 distinct CDR3 sequences, around 30% occurring once. Input material: peripheral blood. These TCRs come from a man between 45 and 60 years old with Graves' ophthalmopathy.

This clonotype was picked up many times. The chain carries TRBV6-1 and TRBJ1-1; the D gene is possibly TRBD1 (6 bases). This CDR3 region has 14 residues. Trimming left V 6 bases short and J 4 bases short, with 15 bases between. CDR1 MNHNS and CDR2 SASEGT come from the germline V gene. CDR3 residues: CASRHAGAGTEAFF. The CDR3 DNA is TGTGCCAGCAGGCATGCAGGGGCCGGCACTGAAGCTTTCTTT.

This clonotype was observed at least ten times. The chain has TRBV4-1 and TRBJ1-2; D might be TRBD1 (5 bases). Germline V gives CDR1 MGHRA, CDR2 YSYEKL. This CDR3 contains 13 residues. Deletions cut 2 bases from V and 4 bases from J, with 8 bases between. CDR3 region: CASSQPGAYGYTF. The CDR3, as DNA: TGCGCCAGCAGCCAACCCGGGGCCTATGGCTACACCTTC.

This clonotype occurred a few times. The chain links TRBV6-1 to TRBJ1-1, with D maybe TRBD1 (5 bases). CDR1 and CDR2 (germline): MNHNS, SASEGT. The CDR3 totals 12 residues. V shed 6 bases and J shed 6 bases, with 11 bases lying between them. CDR3 protein: CASRSRGSEAFF. The CDR3 nucleotides are TGTGCCAGCAGGTCTAGGGGCTCTGAAGCTTTCTTT.

The chain joins TRBV6-1 to TRBJ2-7; TRBD2 matches 7 bases. Unmatched junction bases numbered 7, after V lost 5 bases and J lost 0 bases. CDR3 size: 15 residues. In germline, CDR1 is MNHNS, CDR2 SASEGT. The CDR3 sequence: CASSPDGGSSYEQYF. The CDR3 nucleotides read TGTGCCAGCAGTCCGGACGGGGGGAGCTCCTACGAGCAGTACTTC.

The chain employs TRBV6-1 and TRBJ1-5, with 11 bases aligning to TRBD1. CDR1 and CDR2 from the germline V gene are MNHNS and SASEGT. V gave up 1 base and J gave up 1 base; unmatched junction bases: 9. The CDR3 length is 19 residues. The CDR3 coding sequence is TGTGCCAGCAGTGAAGTCCGGACAGGGGGCATTAAGAGCAATCAGCCCCAGCATTTT. Translated, it gives CASSEVRTGGIKSNQPQHF.

This clonotype was observed at least ten times. The chain combines TRBV2 with TRBJ1-1; TRBD1 matches at 8 bases. With V trimmed by 7 bases and J by 0 bases, 4 bases remained unmatched. The CDR3 runs 14 residues. CDR1 and CDR2 from the germline V gene are SNHLY and FYNNEI. CDR3: CASKDRGMNTEAFF. CDR3 DNA: TGTGCCAGCAAAGACAGGGGAATGAACACTGAAGCTTTCTTT. The full variable domain, in which reference TRBV2 and TRBJ1-1 provide the parts outside the CDR3, is EPEVTQTPSHQVTQMGQEVILRCVPISNHLYFYWYRQILGQKVEFLVSFYNNEISEKSEIFDDQFSVERPDGSNFTLKIRSTKLEDSAMYFCASKDRGMNTEAFFGQGTRLTVV.

This clonotype has just a few counts. This chain links TRBV6-2 or TRBV6-3 with TRBJ1-6, with unresolved D. There are 11 residues in the CDR3. V shed 5 bases and J shed 8 bases, with 4 bases lying between them. CDR1 is MNHEY and CDR2 is SVGEGT in the germline V gene. CDR3 coding DNA: TGTGCCAGCAGTCAAGATTCACCCCTCCACTTT. It is translated as CASSQDSPLHF.

This clonotype has at least ten counts. This sequence joins TRBV19 and TRBJ2-7, with D possibly matching TRBD1 (5 bases). V lost 3 bases and J 1 base, leaving 19 bases between the germline ends. Germline CDR1 LNHDA, CDR2 SQIVND (reference sequence). The CDR3 covers 17 residues. As DNA, the CDR3 is TGTGCCAGTAGTATCAGGGCGGAAGCAACGATTTCCTACGAGCAGTACTTC. Translating it yields CASSIRAEATISYEQYF.

This clonotype showed up many times. J is TRBJ2-7 and V is TRBV24-1; D may be TRBD2 (5 bases). Trimming stripped 10 bases from V and 1 base from J, with 13 bases between. Germline loops: CDR1 KGHDR, CDR2 SFDVKD. The CDR3 is 13 residues long. CDR3 sequence: CATQKSGSYEQYF. As DNA, the CDR3 is TGTGCCACACAAAAGAGCGGTTCCTACGAGCAGTACTTC.

This clonotype came up many times. The chain is built from TRBV29-1 and TRBJ2-7; D remains ambiguous. The CDR3 consists of 12 residues. V was cut by 2 bases and J by 3 bases, with 8 bases left in between. Per the germline V gene, CDR1 is SQVTM and CDR2 is ANQGSEA. The CDR3 is CSVESASYEQYF. The CDR3 DNA follows: TGCAGCGTTGAATCCGCCAGCTACGAGCAGTACTTC.

V gene TRBV6-2 or TRBV6-3 combines with J gene TRBJ2-7; D uncertain. The germline CDR1 and CDR2 sequences are MNHEY and SVGEGT. The V end was cut by 4 bases, the J end by 3 bases, with 7 bases between. This CDR3 region has 12 residues. The CDR3 loop reads CASSFSRYEQYF. The CDR3 nucleotides read TGTGCCAGCAGTTTTTCCCGCTACGAGCAGTACTTC.

This chain uses TRBV6-2 or TRBV6-3 with TRBJ1-2; D is possibly TRBD1 (5 bases). V lost 7 bases, J lost 2 bases, and 26 bases lay in between. Germline V gives CDR1 MNHEY, CDR2 SVGEGT. CDR3 size: 18 residues. The CDR3 DNA reads as TGTGCCAGCACCCCCGTCCGCAGGGCGGGTTTGAGGAACTATGGCTACACCTTC. Translation: CASTPVRRAGLRNYGYTF.

This clonotype was recorded at least ten times. This chain connects TRBV15 to TRBJ1-2, with D possibly being TRBD1 (6 bases). V was cut by 0 bases and J by 2 bases, with 10 bases left in between. Germline CDR1 LNHNV, CDR2 YYDKDF (reference sequence). This CDR3 region has 15 residues. The chain's CDR3 is CATSRDYTGNYGYTF. The CDR3 DNA reads as TGTGCCACCAGCAGAGATTACACAGGGAACTATGGCTACACCTTC.